A single sample gave rise to the 32 T cell receptor beta chains below, sequenced in a study of tumor-infiltrating lymphocytes in glioblastoma multiforme (dated by TCRdb to about 2017). Instrument used: Illumina HiSeq 2500. TCRB libraries were constructed from RNA through three rounds of nested multiplex PCR following a modified ARM-PCR protocol with multiple V-beta primers and a C-beta primer. The public reads were run again by TCRdb, first through fastp at Q25 and then through MiXCR, and only productive beta chains were kept. Each record represents a unique CDR3 protein, reported with the most common genes and DNA among its rows. This sample has around 10,000 distinct CDR3 sequences in its table, and 66% of those were observed once. Approximately 28% of the sample is held by the ten biggest clonotypes. The sequencing input was brain tumor tissue. Every receptor here comes from a male donor with glioblastoma.

This clonotype is deemed medium-sized. This chain joins TRBV29-1 and TRBJ2-7; D is possibly TRBD1 (5 bases). Deletions cut 3 bases from V and 0 bases from J, with 9 bases between. CDR1 SQVTM and CDR2 ANQGSEA come from the germline V gene. This CDR3 has 13 residues. This CDR3 reads CSVDDQGSYEQYF. CDR3 DNA: TGCAGCGTTGATGACCAGGGCTCCTACGAGCAGTACTTC.

As concerns this clonotype: As the CDR3 is not closed by the conserved phenylalanine or tryptophan, this likely results from a read error. The DNA is omitted, as the CDR3 cannot be located on it reliably, and the CDR3 follows TCRdb's listing. The rearrangement links TRBV11-2 to TRBJ2-7. The CDR3 is 12 amino acids long, termini counted. The germline CDR1 and CDR2 sequences are SGHAT and FQNNGV. This CDR3 reads CASSLDLREQYL.

This chain uses TRBV12-3 or TRBV12-4 with TRBJ1-3, with D tentatively TRBD1 (5 bases). This CDR3 spans 14 amino acids. The V end lost 2 bases, the J end lost 4 bases, and 9 bases lay between the germline ends. The CDR3 spells CASSLWQGGNTIYF. CDR3 nucleotide sequence: TGTGCCAGCAGTTTATGGCAGGGAGGAAACACCATATATTTT.

The V call is TRBV9, the J call TRBJ2-5; D unresolved. The CDR3 is 14 amino acids. Looked up from germline, CDR1 is SGDLS and CDR2 is YYNGEE. V lost 3 bases and J lost 2, with 11 bases in between. As DNA, the CDR3 is TGTGCCAGCAGCGCCCTCGGAGCGCAAGAGACCCAGTACTTC. It yields the protein CASSALGAQETQYF.

This clonotype was found many times. The rearrangement uses TRBV7-8 and TRBJ1-2; no clear D gene. This CDR3 has 13 residues. The ends were cut back, 5 bases at V and 7 bases at J, with 14 bases in the middle. Germline V gene sequence: CDR1 SGHVS, CDR2 FQNEAQ. Written as DNA, the CDR3 is TGTGCCAGCAGCGATCTTCTTTTATCTGGCTACACCTTC. Translated, it gives CASSDLLLSGYTF.

The chain uses TRBV11-2 and TRBJ2-1; 7 bases line up with TRBD2. Per the germline V gene, CDR1 is SGHAT and CDR2 is FQNNGV. J gave up 7 bases and V 6 bases, and 12 bases lay outside the gene matches. CDR3 size: 15 residues. In nucleotides, the CDR3 is TGTGCCAGCAGAACCCTAGCGGAGGGGCGGAATGAGCAGTTCTTC. Translation: CASRTLAEGRNEQFF.

The CDR3 nucleotides are TGTGTCACCCAATGGCGGGACTCTATCACAGATACGCAGTATTTT. Its protein product is CVTQWRDSITDTQYF. This sequence joins TRBV21-1 and TRBJ2-3; TRBD2, the table's D call, was not compared with the DNA. TRBV21-1 is an annotated pseudogene. The CDR3 spans 15 residues.

The chain joins TRBV11-2 to TRBJ2-1; D is perhaps TRBD2 (5 bases). The better agreement between TRBJ2-7 and the DNA end casts doubt on the J call. The CDR3 extends over 13 amino acids. CDR1 SGHAT and CDR2 FQNNGV come from the germline V gene. CDR3 loop: CASSLYTGNEQYF. The CDR3 DNA reads as TGTGCCAGCAGCTTATATACGGGGAATGAGCAGTACTTC.

Note on this clonotype: The final CDR3 position lacks the conserved phenylalanine or tryptophan, pointing to a likely read error. V and J are TRBV5-1 and TRBJ2-1; D unclear. The V gene's germline CDR1 is SGHRS and CDR2 YFSETQ. Trimming removed 0 bases from V and 8 bases from J, with 15 bases in between. This CDR3 region has 15 residues. In nucleotides, the CDR3 is TGCGCCAGCAGCTTGGCCCCAACGTGGGTCGATGAGCAGTTCTCC. Amino acid sequence: CASSLAPTWVDEQFS.

A remark on this clonotype: Sequence at one end of the junction differs from germline and may be a read error. V is TRBV20-1 and J is TRBJ2-4; D perhaps matches TRBD1 (6 bases). The CDR3 covers 19 residues. CDR1 is DFQATT and CDR2 is SNEGSKA in the germline V gene (reference sequence). The CDR3 sequence is CSARDPDKGVRKAQNIQYF. In DNA, the CDR3 is TGCAGTGCTAGAGACCCGGACAAGGGGGTTCGGAAAGCCCAAAACATTCAGTACTTC.

Remarks on this clonotype: A read error may account for a junction end that differs from germline. The V call is TRBV20-1, the J call TRBJ2-7, with D perhaps TRBD2 (5 bases). This CDR3 contains 13 residues. CDR1 and CDR2 (germline): DFQATT, SNEGSKA (reference sequence). The CDR3 loop reads CNASHPQKYEQYF. For the CDR3, the DNA is TGCAATGCTAGCCATCCGCAAAAATACGAGCAATACTTC.

V is TRBV20-1 and J is TRBJ1-5, with no clear D. Germline V gene sequence: CDR1 DFQATT, CDR2 SNEGSKA (reference sequence). The V and J ends lost 0 bases and 0 bases respectively, with 15 bases between them. The CDR3 spans 17 residues. DNA of the CDR3: TGCAGTGCTAGAGATCTACATTTCCACGGTAGCAATCAGCCCCAGCATTTT. The encoded protein is CSARDLHFHGSNQPQHF.

The rearrangement joins TRBV6-1 to TRBJ2-3; D is ambiguous. V was cut by 11 bases and J by 9 bases, with 15 bases left in between. This CDR3 is built from 11 residues. The germline gives CDR1 MNHNS, CDR2 SASEGT. CDR3: CASPAGWTQYF. CDR3 DNA: TGTGCCTCCCCGGCCGGATGGACGCAGTATTTT.

About this clonotype itself: Relative to the germline gene, one junction end is altered; a read error may explain this. V gene TRBV29-1 combines with J gene TRBJ2-7; 7 nucleotides line up with TRBD2. The CDR3 runs 13 residues. From germline, CDR1 is SQVTM and CDR2 ANQGSEA. As DNA, the CDR3 is TGCATCGTGCAAACTAGCGACTCCTACGAGCAGTATTTC. This gives the protein CIVQTSDSYEQYF.

The rearrangement links TRBV11-2 to TRBJ2-3; a possible D gene is TRBD2 (5 bases). Trimming pared 5 bases from V and 2 bases from J, leaving 17 bases between. Per the germline V gene, CDR1 is SGHAT and CDR2 is FQNNGV. The CDR3 runs 16 residues. The CDR3 loop is CASSIPSLSATDTQYF. In DNA form, the CDR3 reads TGTGCCAGCAGCATCCCTAGCTTGTCGGCCACAGATACGCAGTATTTT.

About this clonotype itself: A junction end diverges from the germline sequence, so it may reflect a read error. The chain is built from TRBV11-2 and TRBJ1-2; maybe TRBD1 (6 bases). Germline V gene data show CDR1 as SGHAT and CDR2 as FQNNGV. This CDR3 comprises 14 residues. CDR3 region: CASLSSGAGYGCTF. DNA of the CDR3: TGTGCCAGCCTCTCGTCGGGGGCGGGTTATGGCTGCACCTTC. The entire variable domain, with the rest obtained from reference TRBV11-2 and TRBJ1-2, is as follows: EAGVAQSPRYKIIEKRQSVAFWCNPISGHATLYWYQQILGQGPKLLIQFQNNGVVDDSQLPKDRFSAERLKGVDSTLKIQPAKLEDSAVYLCASLSSGAGYGCTFGSGTRLTVV.

This clonotype was counted many times. The rearrangement links TRBV2 to TRBJ2-3; D gene unclear. The V end was cut by 0 bases, the J end by 0 bases, with 13 bases between. This CDR3 is 17 amino acids long. The germline gives CDR1 SNHLY, CDR2 FYNNEI. The CDR3 reads CASSEALRLFSTDTQYF. The CDR3 DNA sequence: TGTGCCAGCAGTGAAGCGCTACGCCTCTTTAGCACAGATACGCAGTATTTT.

This clonotype is medium-sized (0.01 to 0.1%). The chain uses TRBV20-1 and TRBJ2-7, with D possibly matching TRBD1 (6 bases). This CDR3 has 13 amino acids. Trimming stripped 6 bases from V and 5 bases from J, with 17 bases between. CDR1 is DFQATT and CDR2 is SNEGSKA in the germline V gene (reference sequence). This CDR3 is CSARGGDLNEQYF. For the CDR3, the DNA is TGCAGTGCCCGAGGGGGAGATTTGAACGAGCAGTACTTC.

This clonotype appeared many times. Just one base apart from a much larger clone, this may be a read error. This sequence joins TRBV12-3 or TRBV12-4 and TRBJ2-5, with D unresolved. The CDR3 covers 11 residues. The CDR3 DNA reads as TGTGCCAGCAGTTTCTTGGAGACCCGGTACTTC. Protein product: CASSFLETRYF.

This clonotype is deemed medium-sized. The rearrangement uses TRBV6-2 or TRBV6-3 and TRBJ1-4, with D perhaps TRBD1 (5 bases). Germline V gives CDR1 MNHEY, CDR2 SVGEGT. V was shortened by 10 bases and J by 4 bases, with 16 bases between the two germline ends. The CDR3 is 14 amino acids. The CDR3 sequence is CATSTQDNNEKLFF. CDR3 in DNA: TGTGCCACATCTACACAGGACAATAATGAAAAACTGTTTTTT.

Comment on this clonotype: This may come from a read error, since a much larger clone is one base off. The V and J genes are TRBV14 and TRBJ2-2, with TRBD2 matching 12 bases. Germline assignment: CDR1 SGHDN and CDR2 FVKESK. This CDR3 is built from 18 residues. CDR3 protein: CASSQVASGRDNNGELLF. CDR3 DNA: TGTGCCAGCAGCCAAGTCGCTAGCGGGAGGGATAACAACGGGGAGCTGCTTTTT.

Concerning this clonotype: A junction end diverges from the germline sequence, so it may reflect a read error. The chain carries TRBV10-3 and TRBJ2-7; unclear D gene. The CDR3 has 15 amino acids. The V gene's germline CDR1 is ENHRY and CDR2 SYGVKD. The CDR3 loop reads CATYTPQDRSYEQYF. The CDR3 nucleotides read TGTGCCACCTATACCCCTCAGGACCGCTCCTACGAGCAGTACTTT.

As regards this clonotype: Compared with germline, one end of the junction differs, possibly owing to a read error. The chain uses TRBV20-1 and TRBJ2-1, with D maybe TRBD1 (6 bases). The CDR3 sequence is 15 residues long. CDR1 and CDR2 (germline): DFQATT, SNEGSKA (reference sequence). In nucleotides, the CDR3 is TGCAGTGCGGGGGCTCGGAGGATAGGTTCGGATAAGCAATTCTTC. It encodes CSAGARRIGSDKQFF.

Concerning this clonotype: A read error may produce the germline difference seen at one junction end. The rearrangement links TRBV28 to TRBJ2-7; 9 nucleotides align to TRBD1. Per the germline V gene, CDR1 is MDHEN and CDR2 is SYDVKM. CDR3 size: 14 residues. CDR3 bases: TGTGCTAGCAGTTTTCGGGACAGGGACTACGAGCAGTACTTC. Translating gives CASSFRDRDYEQYF. The full variable domain, completed using reference TRBV28 and TRBJ2-7, is DVKVTQSSRYLVKRTGEKVFLECVQDMDHENMFWYRQDPGLGLRLIYFSYDVKMKEKGDIPEGYSVSREKKERFSLILESASTNQTSMYLCASSFRDRDYEQYFGPGTRLTVT.

This clonotype is labeled medium-sized (0.01 to 0.1%). The rearrangement uses TRBV10-1 and TRBJ2-3; D gene ambiguous. V lost 0 bases and J 2 bases, leaving 9 bases between the germline ends. Germline assignment: CDR1 WNHNN and CDR2 SYGVQD (reference sequence). This CDR3 has 15 amino acids. In DNA, the CDR3 is TGCGCCAGCAGTGAGTCAAGCCGGAACACAGATACGCAGTATTTT. Translation gives CASSESSRNTDTQYF.

By sample fraction, this clonotype is medium-sized. The gene calls are TRBV19 and TRBJ1-1; 7 positions match TRBD1. Losses at the gene ends were 5 bases for V and 6 bases for J; bases not matched to a gene: 9. Germline-derived CDR1 and CDR2 are LNHDA and SQIVND (reference sequence). The CDR3 extends over 14 amino acids. The CDR3 coding sequence is TGTGCCAGTAGTCCGGGACAGATCGGGGCTGAAGCTTTCTTT. Translated: CASSPGQIGAEAFF.

In the case of this clonotype: No conserved phenylalanine or tryptophan is present at the end of the CDR3, so a read error is the likely explanation. The chain is built from TRBV11-2 and TRBJ2-2; the D is unclear. Trimming stripped 7 bases from V and 2 bases from J, with 29 bases between. Germline loops: CDR1 SGHAT, CDR2 FQNNGV. The CDR3 sequence is 20 residues long. CDR3 amino acids: CASTPPFGQGLEVNTGELFI. As DNA, the CDR3 is TGTGCCAGCACCCCCCCATTCGGCCAAGGGCTAGAGGTAAACACCGGGGAGCTGTTTATT.

Turning to this clonotype: In this CDR3 the conserved last residue, phenylalanine or tryptophan, is missing, so a read error is likely. The chain joins TRBV5-1 to TRBJ2-3; no definite D call. CDR1 is SGHRS, CDR2 YFSETQ, per germline. This CDR3 region has 12 residues. Trimming took off 4 bases at V and 4 bases at J, with 7 bases between the two ends. The CDR3 DNA is TGCGCCAGCAGCCGGGCCTCAGATACGCAGTATTCT. This codes for CASSRASDTQYS.

With respect to this clonotype: The junction does not match germline at one end; this may be a read error. This sequence joins TRBV20-1 and TRBJ2-3, with 7 nucleotides matching TRBD2. Germline V CDR1 and CDR2: DFQATT, SNEGSKA (reference sequence). This CDR3 has 14 residues. CDR3 loop: CSSRVAGVTDAQYF. The CDR3 coding sequence is TGCAGTTCCCGGGTAGCGGGCGTCACAGATGCGCAGTATTTT.

The table lists this clonotype with many counts. This chain connects TRBV4-1 to TRBJ2-1; D ambiguous. This CDR3 region has 13 residues. CDR1 is MGHRA and CDR2 is YSYEKL in the germline V gene. V dropped 0 bases and J dropped 6 bases, with 6 bases sitting between them. This chain's CDR3 is CASSQDYLNEQFF. CDR3 in DNA: TGCGCCAGCAGCCAAGACTACCTCAATGAGCAGTTCTTC.

Points on this clonotype: Germline is not matched at one junction end, which may reflect a read error. V gene TRBV10-1 combines with J gene TRBJ2-1, with no clear D. The CDR3 spans 15 residues. Germline V lookup: CDR1 WNHNN, CDR2 SYGVQD (reference sequence). The CDR3 is CANSDGASSYNEQFF. DNA for the CDR3: TGCGCCAACAGTGATGGCGCGAGCTCCTACAATGAGCAGTTCTTC.

The chain combines TRBV6-5 with TRBJ2-1; no firm D call. The V end was cut by 5 bases, the J end by 5 bases, with 13 bases between. The CDR3 totals 14 residues. Per the germline V gene, CDR1 is MNHEY and CDR2 is SVGAGI. DNA for the CDR3: TGTGCCAGCAGTCCTTTCCCGCTCAACAATGAGCAGTTCTTC. This gives the protein CASSPFPLNNEQFF.